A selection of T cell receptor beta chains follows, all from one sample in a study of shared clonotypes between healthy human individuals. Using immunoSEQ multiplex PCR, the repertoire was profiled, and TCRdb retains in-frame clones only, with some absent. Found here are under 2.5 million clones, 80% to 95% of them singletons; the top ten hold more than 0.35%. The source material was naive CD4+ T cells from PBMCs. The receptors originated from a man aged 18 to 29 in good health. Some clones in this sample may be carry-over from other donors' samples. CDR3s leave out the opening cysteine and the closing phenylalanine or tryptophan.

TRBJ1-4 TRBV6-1 ASRAPRRSEKLF
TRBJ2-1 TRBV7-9 ASSPGEGNNEQF
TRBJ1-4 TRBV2 ASSEDRGREKLF
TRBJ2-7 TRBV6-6 ASSLRRAYEQY
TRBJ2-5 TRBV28 ASSPPQY
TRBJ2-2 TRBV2 ASRVQGARTGELF
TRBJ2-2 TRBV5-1 ASTVSVTTGELF
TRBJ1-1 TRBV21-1 ASSKGRTGGEGGTEAF
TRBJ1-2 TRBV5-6 ASSRTWQDLYGYT
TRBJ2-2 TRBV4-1 ASSPLAGGINTGELF
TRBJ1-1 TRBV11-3 ASSLDRTNTEAF
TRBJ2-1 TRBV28 ASSLAGVSYNEQF
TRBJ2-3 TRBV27 ASSLGGGGFYTDTQY
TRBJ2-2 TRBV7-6 ASSLVVAENTGELF
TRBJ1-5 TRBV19 ASSMQGTYNQPQH
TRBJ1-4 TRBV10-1 ASSASGIGAGEKLF
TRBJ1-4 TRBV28 ASRLLGSQGEKLF
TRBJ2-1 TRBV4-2 ASSLTANEQF
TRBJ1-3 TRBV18 ASSPEGNTIY